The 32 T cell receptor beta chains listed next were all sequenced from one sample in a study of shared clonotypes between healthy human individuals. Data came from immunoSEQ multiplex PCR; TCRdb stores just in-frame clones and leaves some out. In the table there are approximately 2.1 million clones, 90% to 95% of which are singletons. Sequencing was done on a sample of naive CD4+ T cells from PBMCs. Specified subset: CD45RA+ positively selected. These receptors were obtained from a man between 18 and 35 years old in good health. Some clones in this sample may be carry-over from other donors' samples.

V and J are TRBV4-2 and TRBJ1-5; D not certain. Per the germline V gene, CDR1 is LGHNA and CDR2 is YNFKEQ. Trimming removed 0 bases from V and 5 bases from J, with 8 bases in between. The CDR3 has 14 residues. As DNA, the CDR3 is TGTGCCAGCAGCCAAGATGGAAAGGATCAGCCCCAGCATTTT. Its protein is CASSQDGKDQPQHF.

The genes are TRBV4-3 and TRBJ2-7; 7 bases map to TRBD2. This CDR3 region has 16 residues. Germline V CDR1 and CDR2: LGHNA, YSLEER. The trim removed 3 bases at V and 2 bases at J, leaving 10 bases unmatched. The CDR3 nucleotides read TGCGCCAGCAGCCAGGAAACGGGAGGACCGGCCTACGAGCAGTACTTC. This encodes CASSQETGGPAYEQYF.

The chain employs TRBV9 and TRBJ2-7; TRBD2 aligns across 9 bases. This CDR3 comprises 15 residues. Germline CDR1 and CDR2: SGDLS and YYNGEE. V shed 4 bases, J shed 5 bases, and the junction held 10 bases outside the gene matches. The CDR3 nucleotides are TGTGCCAGCAGCCCTCGGATAGCGGGAGCAAACGAGCAGTACTTC. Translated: CASSPRIAGANEQYF.

CDR3 DNA: TGTGCCAGCAGCTTAGCCGGGGCCCTCCTTCGAGATACGCAGTATTTT. It yields the protein CASSLAGALLRDTQYF. The gene calls are TRBV7-2 and TRBJ2-3; perhaps D is TRBD1 or TRBD2 (5 bases each). The CDR3 runs 16 residues. Trimming removed 0 bases from V and 5 bases from J, with 15 bases in between. The germline V gene encodes CDR1 SGHTA and CDR2 FQGNSA.

CDR3 residues: CSARAKYEQYF. CDR3 sequence (DNA): TGCAGTGCCAGGGCCAAGTACGAGCAGTACTTC. The gene calls are TRBV20-1 and TRBJ2-7; D is perhaps TRBD1 (5 bases). There are 11 residues in the CDR3. The V gene's germline CDR1 is DFQATT and CDR2 SNEGSKA (reference sequence). V was shortened by 6 bases and J by 4 bases, with 10 bases between the two germline ends.

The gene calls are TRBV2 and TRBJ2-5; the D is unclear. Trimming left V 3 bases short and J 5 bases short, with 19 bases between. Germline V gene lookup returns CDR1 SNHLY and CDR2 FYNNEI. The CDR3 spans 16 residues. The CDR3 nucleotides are TGTGCCAGCAGTGATAAGGGTCTCGATCTCCGGGAGACCCAGTACTTC. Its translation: CASSDKGLDLRETQYF.

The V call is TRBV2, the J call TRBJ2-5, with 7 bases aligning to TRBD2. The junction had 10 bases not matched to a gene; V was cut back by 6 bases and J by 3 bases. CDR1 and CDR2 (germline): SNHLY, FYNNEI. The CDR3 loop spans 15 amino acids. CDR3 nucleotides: TGTGCCAGCAGCTACTTATGGGCGGGGGAAGAGACCCAGTACTTC. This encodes CASSYLWAGEETQYF.

The CDR3 region is CASSKGHPVSNQPQHF. Written as DNA, the CDR3 is TGTGCCAGCAGCAAAGGGCACCCTGTCAGCAATCAGCCCCAGCATTTT. This chain joins TRBV21-1 and TRBJ1-5; whether TRBD1, the table's D call, matches the DNA was not checked. TRBV21-1 counts as a pseudogene. This CDR3 comprises 16 residues.

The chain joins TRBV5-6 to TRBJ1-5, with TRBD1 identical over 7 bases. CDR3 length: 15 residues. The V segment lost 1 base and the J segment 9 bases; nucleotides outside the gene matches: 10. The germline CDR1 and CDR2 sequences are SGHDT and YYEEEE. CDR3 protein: CASSLRQGGLRPQHF. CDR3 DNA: TGTGCCAGCAGCTTGCGACAGGGCGGTTTACGGCCCCAGCATTTT. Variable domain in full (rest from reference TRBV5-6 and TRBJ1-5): DAGVTQSPTHLIKTRGQQVTLRCSPKSGHDTVSWYQQALGQGPQFIFQYYEEEERQRGNFPDRFSGHQFPNYSSELNVNALLLGDSALYLCASSLRQGGLRPQHFGDGTRLSIL.

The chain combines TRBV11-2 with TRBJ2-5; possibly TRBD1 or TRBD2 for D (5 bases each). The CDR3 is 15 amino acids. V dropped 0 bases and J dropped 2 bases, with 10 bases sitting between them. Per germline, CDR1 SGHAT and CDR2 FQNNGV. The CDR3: CASSLETGLQETQYF. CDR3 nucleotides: TGTGCCAGCAGCTTAGAAACGGGGCTTCAAGAGACCCAGTACTTC.

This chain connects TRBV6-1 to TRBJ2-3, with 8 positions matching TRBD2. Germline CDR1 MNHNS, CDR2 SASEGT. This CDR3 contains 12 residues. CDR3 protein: CAGSGNGDTQYF. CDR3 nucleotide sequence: TGTGCTGGTAGCGGGAATGGGGATACGCAGTATTTT.

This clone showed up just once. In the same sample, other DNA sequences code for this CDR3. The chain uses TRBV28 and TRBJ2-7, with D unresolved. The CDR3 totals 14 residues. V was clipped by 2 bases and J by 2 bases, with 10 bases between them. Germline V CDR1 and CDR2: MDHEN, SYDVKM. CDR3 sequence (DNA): TGTGCCAGCAGTTTAGGTGGGCCCCCCTACGAGCAGTACTTC. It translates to CASSLGGPPYEQYF.

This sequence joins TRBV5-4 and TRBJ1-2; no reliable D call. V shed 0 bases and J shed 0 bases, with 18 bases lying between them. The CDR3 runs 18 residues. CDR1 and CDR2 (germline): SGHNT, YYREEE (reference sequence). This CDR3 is CASSLDKGLKWANYGYTF. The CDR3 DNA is TGTGCCAGCAGCTTGGATAAAGGCTTGAAATGGGCTAACTATGGCTACACCTTC.

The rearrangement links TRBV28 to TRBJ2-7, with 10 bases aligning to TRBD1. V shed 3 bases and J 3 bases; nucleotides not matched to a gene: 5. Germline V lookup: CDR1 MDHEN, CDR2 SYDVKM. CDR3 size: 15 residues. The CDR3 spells CASSFRRTGGYEQYF. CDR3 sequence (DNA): TGTGCCAGCAGTTTCCGCCGGACAGGGGGCTACGAGCAGTACTTC. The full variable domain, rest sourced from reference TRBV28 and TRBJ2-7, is DVKVTQSSRYLVKRTGEKVFLECVQDMDHENMFWYRQDPGLGLRLIYFSYDVKMKEKGDIPEGYSVSREKKERFSLILESASTNQTSMYLCASSFRRTGGYEQYFGPGTRLTVT.

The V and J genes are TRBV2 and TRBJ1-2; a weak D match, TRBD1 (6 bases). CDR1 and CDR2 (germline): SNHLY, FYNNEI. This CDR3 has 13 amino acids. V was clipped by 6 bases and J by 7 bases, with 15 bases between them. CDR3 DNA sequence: TGTGCCAGCAGCCGGGGGGCTGCCGTTGGCTACACCTTC. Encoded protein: CASSRGAAVGYTF.

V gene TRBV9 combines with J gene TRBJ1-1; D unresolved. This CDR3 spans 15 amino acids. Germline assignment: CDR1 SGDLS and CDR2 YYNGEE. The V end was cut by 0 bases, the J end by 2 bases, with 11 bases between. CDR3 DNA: TGTGCCAGCAGCGTAGACGCGCACGTAAACACTGAAGCTTTCTTT. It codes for CASSVDAHVNTEAFF.

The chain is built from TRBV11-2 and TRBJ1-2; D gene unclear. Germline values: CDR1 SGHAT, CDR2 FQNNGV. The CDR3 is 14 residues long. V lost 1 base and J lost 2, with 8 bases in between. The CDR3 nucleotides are TGTGCCAGCAGCTTAGTGCAGACAAACTATGGCTACACCTTC. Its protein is CASSLVQTNYGYTF.

The CDR3 bases are TGTGCCAGCAGTCTAAGCATAGGGGCAGGCTACAATGAGCAGTTCTTC. It translates to CASSLSIGAGYNEQFF. The chain employs TRBV11-2 and TRBJ2-1; perhaps TRBD1 as D (5 bases). The CDR3 is 16 amino acids. V lost 6 bases to trimming and J lost 3 bases, with 18 bases between them. Germline V CDR1 and CDR2: SGHAT, FQNNGV. Filled out from reference TRBV11-2 and TRBJ2-1, the complete variable domain reads EAGVAQSPRYKIIEKRQSVAFWCNPISGHATLYWYQQILGQGPKLLIQFQNNGVVDDSQLPKDRFSAERLKGVDSTLKIQPAKLEDSAVYLCASSLSIGAGYNEQFFGPGTRLTVL.

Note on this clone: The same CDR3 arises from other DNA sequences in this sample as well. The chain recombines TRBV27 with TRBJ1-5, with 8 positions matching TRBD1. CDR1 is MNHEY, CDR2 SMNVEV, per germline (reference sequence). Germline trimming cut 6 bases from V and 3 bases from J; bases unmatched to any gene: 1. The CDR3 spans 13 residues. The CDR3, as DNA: TGTGCCAGCAGGACAGGGGACAATCAGCCCCAGCATTTT. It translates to CASRTGDNQPQHF.

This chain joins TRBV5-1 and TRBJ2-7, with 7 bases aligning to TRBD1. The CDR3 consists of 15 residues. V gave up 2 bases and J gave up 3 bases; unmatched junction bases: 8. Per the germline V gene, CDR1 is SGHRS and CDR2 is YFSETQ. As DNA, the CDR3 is TGCGCCAGCAGCTTACAGACGGGACAGATCTACGAGCAGTACTTC. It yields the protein CASSLQTGQIYEQYF.

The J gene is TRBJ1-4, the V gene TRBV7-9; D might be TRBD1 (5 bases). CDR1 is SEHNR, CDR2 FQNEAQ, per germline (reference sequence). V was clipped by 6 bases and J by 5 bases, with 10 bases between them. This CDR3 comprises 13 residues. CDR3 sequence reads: CASRNTGNEKLFF. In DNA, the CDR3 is TGTGCCAGCAGGAATACAGGCAATGAAAAACTGTTTTTT.

CDR3 sequence: CAGRPVFSYTF. Here the CDR3 DNA reads TGTGCCGGACGACCAGTCTTTAGCTACACCTTC. The chain links TRBV30 to TRBJ1-2; D remains unclear. The CDR3 has 11 residues. Germline values: CDR1 GTSNPN, CDR2 SVGIG (reference sequence). Deletions cut 8 bases from V and 9 bases from J, with 16 bases between.

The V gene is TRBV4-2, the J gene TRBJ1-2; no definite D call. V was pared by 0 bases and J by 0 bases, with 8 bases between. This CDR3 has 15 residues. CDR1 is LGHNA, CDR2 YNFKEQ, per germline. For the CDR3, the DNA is TGTGCCAGCAGCCAAGAGAAAGCAGCTAACTATGGCTACACCTTC. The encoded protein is CASSQEKAANYGYTF.

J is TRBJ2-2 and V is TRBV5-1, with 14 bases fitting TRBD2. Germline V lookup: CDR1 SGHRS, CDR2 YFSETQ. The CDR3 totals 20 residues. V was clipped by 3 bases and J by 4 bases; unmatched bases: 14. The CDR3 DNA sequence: TGCGCCAGCAGCTCCTCCAGGGACCCCGGACTAGCGGGAGGCACCGGGGAGCTGTTTTTT. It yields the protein CASSSSRDPGLAGGTGELFF.

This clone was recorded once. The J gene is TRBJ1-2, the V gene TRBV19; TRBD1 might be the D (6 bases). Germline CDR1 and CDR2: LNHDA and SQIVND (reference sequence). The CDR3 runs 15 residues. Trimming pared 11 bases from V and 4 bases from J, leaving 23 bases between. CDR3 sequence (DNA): TGTGCCTCCTCGGTGGTGGGGGCCCTCTTCTATGGCTACACCTTC. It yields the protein CASSVVGALFYGYTF.

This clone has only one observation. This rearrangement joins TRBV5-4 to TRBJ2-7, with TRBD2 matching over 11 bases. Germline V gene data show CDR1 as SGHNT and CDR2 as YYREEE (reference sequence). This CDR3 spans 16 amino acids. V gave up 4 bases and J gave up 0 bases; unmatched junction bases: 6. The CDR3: CASSQGTSGSSYEQYF. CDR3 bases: TGTGCCAGCAGCCAGGGGACTAGCGGTAGCTCCTACGAGCAGTACTTC.

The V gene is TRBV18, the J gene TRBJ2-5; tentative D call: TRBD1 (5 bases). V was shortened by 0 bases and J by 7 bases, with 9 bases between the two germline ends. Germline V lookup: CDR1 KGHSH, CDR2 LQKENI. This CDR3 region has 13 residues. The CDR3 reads CASSPPTGGTQYF. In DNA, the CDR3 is TGTGCCAGCTCACCACCCACAGGCGGGACCCAGTACTTC.

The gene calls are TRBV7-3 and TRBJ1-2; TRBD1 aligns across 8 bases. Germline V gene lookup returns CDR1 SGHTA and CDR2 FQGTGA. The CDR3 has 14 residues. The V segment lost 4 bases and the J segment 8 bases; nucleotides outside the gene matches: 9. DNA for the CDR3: TGTGCCAGCAGCTCATCCGGGACAGGCAACGGCTACACCTTC. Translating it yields CASSSSGTGNGYTF. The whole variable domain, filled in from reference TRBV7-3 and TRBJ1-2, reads GAGVSQTPSNKVTEKGKYVELRCDPISGHTALYWYRQSLGQGPEFLIYFQGTGAADDSGLPNDRFFAVRPEGSVSTLKIQRTERGDSAVYLCASSSSGTGNGYTFGSGTRLTVV.

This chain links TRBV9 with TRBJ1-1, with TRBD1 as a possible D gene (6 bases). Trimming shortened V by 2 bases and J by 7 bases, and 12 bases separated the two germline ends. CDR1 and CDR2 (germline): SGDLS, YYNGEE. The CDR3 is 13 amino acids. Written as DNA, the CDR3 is TGTGCCAGCAGCGTTGGGCAGGGGCTTGAAGCTTTCTTT. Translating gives CASSVGQGLEAFF. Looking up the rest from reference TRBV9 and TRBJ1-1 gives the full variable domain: DSGVTQTPKHLITATGQRVTLRCSPRSGDLSVYWYQQSLDQGLQFLIQYYNGEERAKGNILERFSAQQFPDLHSELNLSSLELGDSALYFCASSVGQGLEAFFGQGTRLTVV.

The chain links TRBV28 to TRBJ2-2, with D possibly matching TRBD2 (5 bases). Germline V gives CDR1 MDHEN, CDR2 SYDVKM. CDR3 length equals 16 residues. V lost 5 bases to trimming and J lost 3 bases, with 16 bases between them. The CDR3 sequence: CASSRRDIGYTGELFF. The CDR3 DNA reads TGTGCCAGCAGTCGTCGGGATATAGGGTACACCGGGGAGCTGTTTTTT.

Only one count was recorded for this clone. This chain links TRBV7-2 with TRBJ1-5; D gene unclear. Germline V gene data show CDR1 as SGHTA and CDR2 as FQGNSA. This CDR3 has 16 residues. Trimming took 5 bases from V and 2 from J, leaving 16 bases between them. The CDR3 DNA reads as TGTGCCAGCAGCCAAGCGGCTGCGGGTGGCAATCAGCCCCAGCATTTT. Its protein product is CASSQAAAGGNQPQHF.

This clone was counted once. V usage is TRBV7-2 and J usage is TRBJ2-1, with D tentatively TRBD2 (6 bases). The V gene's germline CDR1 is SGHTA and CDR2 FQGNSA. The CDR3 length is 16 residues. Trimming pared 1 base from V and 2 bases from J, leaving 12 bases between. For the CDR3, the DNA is TGTGCCAGCAGCTTAGTGCCGGGAGATACCTACAATGAGCAGTTCTTC. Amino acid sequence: CASSLVPGDTYNEQFF.